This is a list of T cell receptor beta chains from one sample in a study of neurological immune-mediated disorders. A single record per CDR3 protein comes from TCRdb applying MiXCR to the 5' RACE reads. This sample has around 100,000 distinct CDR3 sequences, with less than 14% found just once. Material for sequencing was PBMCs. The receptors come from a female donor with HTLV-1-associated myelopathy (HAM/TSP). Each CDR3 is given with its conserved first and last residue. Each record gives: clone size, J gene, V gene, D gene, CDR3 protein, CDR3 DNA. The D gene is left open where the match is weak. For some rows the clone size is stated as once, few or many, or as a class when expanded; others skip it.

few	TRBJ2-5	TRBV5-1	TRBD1	CASRQGNQETQYF	TGCGCCAGCAGACAGGGGAACCAAGAGACCCAGTACTTC
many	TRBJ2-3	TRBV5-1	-	CASSFGLARTDTQYF	TGCGCCAGCAGCTTTGGTTTAGCCCGGACAGATACGCAGTATTTT
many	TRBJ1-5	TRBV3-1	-	CASSQDTLQPQHF	TGTGCCAGCAGCCAAGATACCTTACAGCCCCAGCATTTT
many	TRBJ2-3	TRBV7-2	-	CASSFRGTDTQYF	TGTGCCAGCAGCTTCAGGGGCACAGATACGCAGTATTTT
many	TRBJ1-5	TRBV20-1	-	CSARDMLGVEQPQHF	TGCAGTGCTAGAGATATGTTGGGGGTTGAACAGCCCCAGCATTTT
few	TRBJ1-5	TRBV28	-	CASSFRAGMGNQPQHF	TGTGCCAGCAGTTTCCGGGCAGGAATGGGCAATCAGCCCCAGCATTTT
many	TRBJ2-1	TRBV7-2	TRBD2	CASSPRAGGPGEQFF	TGTGCCAGCAGCCCCAGGGCGGGGGGGCCTGGAGAGCAGTTCTTC
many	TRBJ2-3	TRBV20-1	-	CSAGGIGLDTQYF	TGCAGTGCCGGCGGGATAGGATTGGATACGCAGTATTTT
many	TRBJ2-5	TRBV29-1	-	CSVLQGEVIPQYF	TGCAGCGTGCTACAGGGTGAGGTCATACCCCAGTACTTC
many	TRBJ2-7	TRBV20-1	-	CSAGGNSYEQYF	TGCAGTGCTGGAGGTAATTCCTACGAGCAGTACTTC
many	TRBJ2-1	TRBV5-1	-	CASSLVPKLGEQFF	TGCGCCAGCAGCTTGGTTCCTAAGTTGGGTGAGCAGTTCTTC
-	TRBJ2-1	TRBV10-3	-	CAISEWGNEQFF	TGTGCCATCAGTGAGTGGGGCAATGAGCAGTTCTTC
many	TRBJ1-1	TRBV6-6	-	CASRSSGVGEVGAFF	TGTGCCAGCAGATCGTCGGGGGTCGGGGAGGTCGGAGCTTTCTTT
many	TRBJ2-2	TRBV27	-	CASSYGRNTGELFF	TGTGCCAGCAGTTATGGACGTAACACCGGGGAGCTGTTTTTT
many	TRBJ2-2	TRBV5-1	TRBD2	CASSLTSGNTGELFF	TGCGCCAGCAGCTTGACTAGCGGAAACACCGGGGAGCTGTTTTTT
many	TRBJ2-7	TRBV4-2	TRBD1	CASSQDPDRASGEQYF	TGTGCCAGCAGCCAAGATCCCGACAGGGCGTCGGGAGAGCAGTACTTC
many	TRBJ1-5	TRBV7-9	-	CASSSLGSARGNQPQHF	TGTGCCAGCAGCTCTCTAGGCTCGGCACGGGGTAATCAGCCCCAGCATTTT
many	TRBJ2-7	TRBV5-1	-	CASSLSGIATYEQYF	TGCGCCAGCAGCTTATCGGGAATCGCTACCTACGAGCAGTACTTC
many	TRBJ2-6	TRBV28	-	CASSLVGFRANVLTF	TGTGCCAGCAGTCTTGTGGGGTTTAGGGCCAACGTCCTGACTTTC